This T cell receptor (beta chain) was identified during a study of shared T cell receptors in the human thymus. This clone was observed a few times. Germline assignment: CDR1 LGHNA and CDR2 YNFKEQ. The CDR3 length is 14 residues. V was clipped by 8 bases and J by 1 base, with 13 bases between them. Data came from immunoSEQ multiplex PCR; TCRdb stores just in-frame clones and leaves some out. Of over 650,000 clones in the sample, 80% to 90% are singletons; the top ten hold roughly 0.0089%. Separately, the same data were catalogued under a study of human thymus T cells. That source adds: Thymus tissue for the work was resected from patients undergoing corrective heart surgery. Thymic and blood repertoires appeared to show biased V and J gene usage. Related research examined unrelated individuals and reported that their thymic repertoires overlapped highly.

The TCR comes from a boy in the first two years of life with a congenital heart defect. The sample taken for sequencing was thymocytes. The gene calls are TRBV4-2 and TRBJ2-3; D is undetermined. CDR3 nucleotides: TGTGCCAGCGGTGACTCACGACGCACAGATACGCAGTATTTT. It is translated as CASGDSRRTDTQYF.